This T cell receptor (beta chain) is drawn from a study of T cells in Graves' hyperthyroidism and ophthalmopathy. Broader study findings: Separation of ophthalmopathy from stable hyperthyroidism was achieved by a 13 V-J model. Blood held most thyroid clonotypes expanded above 0.001 frequency.

Exclusion of patients followed from uncontrolled infection, other autoimmune disease, pregnancy or lactation. Amplified TCR beta CDR3 regions came from RNA transcripts. When the TCR CDR3 underwent first-round RT-PCR, the HTBI primer set was used. TCRdb re-derived calls from the multiplex PCR reads in MiXCR, one entry per CDR3 protein. The data hold 600,000 or so distinct CDR3 sequences, with under 60% observed a single time. In its sample, this clonotype was seen a few times. Its antigen remains unidentified. One end of the junction is discordant with germline, which a read error may explain. The germline V gene has CDR1 SGHTA and CDR2 FQGNSA. This CDR3 contains 15 residues.

The chain uses TRBV7-2 and TRBJ2-7; D call uncertain. The source material was peripheral blood or thyroid tissue (not recorded which). This receptor was identified in a woman in her late teens or twenties with Graves' hyperthyroidism. Written as DNA, the CDR3 is TGCGCCAGCAGTCTTACAAGGGTGAGCTCCTACGAGCAGTACTTC. Its translation: CASSLTRVSSYEQYF.